Reported below is one T cell receptor (beta chain). The data derive from a study of response to subunit inactivated influenza vaccine. V lost 0 bases, J lost 6 bases, and 11 bases stayed unmatched. CDR1 is DFQATT and CDR2 is SNEGSKA in the germline V gene (reference sequence). The CDR3 is 16 amino acids. TCRdb itself ran the RT-PCR reads through MiXCR, one entry per CDR3 protein. Of under 750,000 distinct CDR3 sequences in the sample, about 11% were seen once. The rearrangement links TRBV20-1 to TRBJ2-7; 10 bases are a match to TRBD2. The sequence derives from a middle-aged man who received an inactivated influenza vaccine. Sequencing was performed on PBMCs from blood, taken on the day of vaccination. CDR3: CSARDPWTSGSSEQYF. The CDR3 DNA sequence: TGCAGTGCTAGAGATCCTTGGACTAGCGGTTCGAGCGAGCAGTACTTC.